This T cell receptor beta chain is drawn from a study of CD8 T cells in ankylosing spondylitis (TCRdb year 2017). For the wider study: The study profiled T cell receptor beta repertoires in healthy donors and ankylosing spondylitis patients to find disease-linked TCR variants. The whole study cohort included 85 to 120 healthy donors and some 27 ankylosing spondylitis patients. Samples of peripheral blood were taken, and for ankylosing spondylitis patients, synovial fluid was collected as well. The study at large found these results: The disease-linked clones were reported to be significantly enriched in matched synovial fluid samples from ankylosing spondylitis patients. The disease-linked clones had a CD8+ phenotype and were found at relatively low frequencies in peripheral blood. A TCR beta motif made up of under ten highly homologous amino acid variants appeared to be characteristic of blood from ankylosing spondylitis patients. Some of the motif variants had been reported before in the synovial fluid and blood of reactive arthritis patients, a finding that suggests common disease-initiation mechanisms.

This clonotype has just one count. Its antigen remains undetermined. No base quality values were provided; no much bigger clone lies one nucleotide off. A single read makes a weak case. The sequencer listed for this sample is Illumina HiSeq 2500. Quantitative 5'-RACE with molecular barcodes was the method used to prepare the TCR beta libraries. As for the original processing: A new computational method, built on a probabilistic model of VDJ rearrangement, was used to identify disease-linked TCR variants. TCRdb's own reprocessing of the public reads used fastp at Q25 and MiXCR and kept productive beta chains. Rows are unified per CDR3 protein, each entry keeping the most common DNA and genes. Here the V and J calls rest on TCRdb's processing, not on the authors' analysis. The sample records over 600,000 distinct CDR3 sequences, around a fifth of which are singletons. Together, the top ten hold about 20% of the sample.

This sequence originates from a male donor with ankylosing spondylitis. Input material: blood, either unsorted or a sorted T cell fraction (not recorded which).

The CDR3 is CSVELATGELFF. The bases are TGCAGCGTTGAGCTGGCCACCGGGGAGCTGTTTTTT. The sequence links TRBV29-1 to TRBJ2-2, with no D gene named confidently. V is reduced by 3 bases and J by 4 bases, leaving a spacing of 6 bases between them. Reading the germline V gene gives CDR1 SQVTM and CDR2 ANQGSEA. There are 12 amino acids in the CDR3, from cysteine to phenylalanine inclusive. Just the 36-base CDR3 DNA is kept, in frame starting at base 1.